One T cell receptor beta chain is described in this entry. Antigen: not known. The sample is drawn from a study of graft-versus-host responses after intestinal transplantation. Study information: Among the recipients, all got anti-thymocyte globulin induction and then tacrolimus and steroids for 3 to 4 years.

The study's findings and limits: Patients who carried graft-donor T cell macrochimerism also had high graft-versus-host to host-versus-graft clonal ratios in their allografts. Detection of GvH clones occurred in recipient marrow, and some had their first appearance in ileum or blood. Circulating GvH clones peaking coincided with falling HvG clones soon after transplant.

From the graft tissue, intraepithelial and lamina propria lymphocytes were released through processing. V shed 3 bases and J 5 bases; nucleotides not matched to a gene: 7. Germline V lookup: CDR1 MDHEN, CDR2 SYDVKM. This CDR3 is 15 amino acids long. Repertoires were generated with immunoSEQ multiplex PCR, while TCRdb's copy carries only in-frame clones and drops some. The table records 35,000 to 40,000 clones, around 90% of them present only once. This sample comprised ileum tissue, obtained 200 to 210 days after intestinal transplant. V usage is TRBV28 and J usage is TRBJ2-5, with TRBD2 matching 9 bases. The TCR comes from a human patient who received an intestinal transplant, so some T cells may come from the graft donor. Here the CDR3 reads CASSFIAGGPETQYF. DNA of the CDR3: TGTGCCAGCAGTTTTATCGCGGGGGGGCCGGAGACCCAGTACTTC. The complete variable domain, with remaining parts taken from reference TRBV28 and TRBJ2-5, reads DVKVTQSSRYLVKRTGEKVFLECVQDMDHENMFWYRQDPGLGLRLIYFSYDVKMKEKGDIPEGYSVSREKKERFSLILESASTNQTSMYLCASSFIAGGPETQYFGPGTRLLVL.